The next 22 T cell receptor beta chains were all read from a single sample in a study of CD8+CD57+ T cells in acquired aplastic anemia. The use of genomic DNA as template underpinned the TCR beta VDJ and CDR3 profiling. TCRdb processed the reads anew with MiXCR; each CDR3 protein has one entry. The data contain 160,000 or so distinct CDR3 sequences, around 48% of them seen just once; the ten biggest clones take up over 0.95%. Patients included in sequencing had previously demonstrated CD8+CD57+ cell expansion by flow cytometry. Sequencing was done on a sample of sorted CD4+, CD8+, or CD8+CD57+ T cells (not recorded which) from PBMCs. The source of these receptors is a human donor with aplastic anemia.

The chain carries TRBV9 and TRBJ1-6; D is undetermined. CDR3 length: 13 residues. Looked up from germline, CDR1 is SGDLS and CDR2 is YYNGEE. The V gene lost 0 bases and the J gene lost 10 bases, with 8 bases spanning the gap. CDR3 coding DNA: TGTGCCAGCAGCGTAGGGGGTGACTCACCCCTCCACTTT. Residues: CASSVGGDSPLHF.

This rearrangement joins TRBV7-8 to TRBJ2-1; D gene uncertain. Germline V lookup: CDR1 SGHVS, CDR2 FQNEAQ. Trimming stripped 0 bases from V and 1 base from J, with 10 bases between. This CDR3 has 16 residues. CDR3 residues: CASSLASSWSYNEQFF. The CDR3 bases are TGTGCCAGCAGCTTAGCGTCGAGTTGGTCCTACAATGAGCAGTTCTTC.

The chain employs TRBV5-5 and TRBJ2-2, with 10 nucleotides matching TRBD1. The J segment lost 4 bases and the V segment lost 4 bases, leaving 4 bases of the junction unmatched. The CDR3 runs to 15 residues. Germline-derived CDR1 and CDR2 are SGHKS and YYEKEE (reference sequence). The CDR3 protein is CASSRGQGPTGELFF. The CDR3 region has the DNA TGTGCCAGCAGCCGGGGACAGGGGCCCACCGGGGAGCTGTTTTTT.

The chain uses TRBV19 and TRBJ1-6; TRBD1 agrees at 9 bases. There are 15 residues in the CDR3. The germline V gene encodes CDR1 LNHDA and CDR2 SQIVND (reference sequence). V trimming: 9 bases; J trimming: 10 bases; junction bases outside the gene matches: 13. CDR3 loop: CASSQDTGGRSPLHF. CDR3 nucleotides: TGTGCCAGCAGCCAAGACACAGGGGGCAGGTCACCCCTCCACTTT.

This clonotype was recorded many times. V is TRBV5-6 and J is TRBJ2-3; possible D gene TRBD2, 7 bases. Trimming removed 0 bases from V and 3 bases from J, with 8 bases in between. CDR1 is SGHDT, CDR2 YYEEEE, per germline. The CDR3 has 14 residues. The CDR3 nucleotides read TGTGCCAGCAGCTTGGAGGGGGGGACAGATACGCAGTATTTT. As protein: CASSLEGGTDTQYF.

In its sample, this clonotype was seen many times. The chain links TRBV24-1 to TRBJ1-2; D might be TRBD1 (5 bases). Trimming removed 4 bases at V and 7 bases at J, with 12 bases between. CDR1 and CDR2 (germline): KGHDR, SFDVKD. The CDR3 loop spans 13 amino acids. The CDR3 region has the DNA TGTGCCACCAGTGACAGGGTCGACGCTGGCTACACCTTC. Encoded protein: CATSDRVDAGYTF.

With regard to this clonotype: The junction differs from germline at one of its ends, possibly a read error. V gene TRBV11-2 combines with J gene TRBJ1-4, with 8 bases aligning to TRBD1. The CDR3 covers 18 residues. Germline CDR1 reads SGHAT; CDR2 reads FQNNGV. The CDR3 nucleotides read TGTGCCAGCAGACCCGCCGGGCAGGGGGCGCGCATTAATGAAGAACTGTTTTTT. It encodes CASRPAGQGARINEELFF.

This chain links TRBV24-1 with TRBJ1-5; the match to TRBD1 covers 12 bases. The CDR3 sequence is 16 residues long. V lost 4 bases, J lost 5 bases, and 5 bases stayed unmatched. Germline-derived CDR1 and CDR2 are KGHDR and SFDVKD. CDR3 sequence: CATSESGTGGDQPQHF. In nucleotides, the CDR3 is TGTGCCACCAGTGAGTCAGGGACAGGGGGCGATCAGCCCCAGCATTTT.

The chain uses TRBV24-1 and TRBJ1-2, with no clear D. The length of the CDR3 is 14 residues. The V and J ends lost 4 bases and 2 bases respectively, with 10 bases between them. Germline V gene lookup returns CDR1 KGHDR and CDR2 SFDVKD. The CDR3 spells CATSESGPNYGYTF. The CDR3 coding sequence is TGTGCCACCAGTGAATCTGGACCGAACTATGGCTACACCTTC.

This rearrangement joins TRBV7-6 to TRBJ2-5; TRBD1 might be the D (5 bases). The CDR3 has 15 residues. Germline V gene lookup returns CDR1 SGHVS and CDR2 FNYEAQ. Trimming took off 1 base at V and 2 bases at J, with 11 bases between the two ends. The CDR3 DNA follows: TGTGCCAGCAGCTTAGAAGCAGGGTGGCAAGAGACCCAGTACTTC. This gives the protein CASSLEAGWQETQYF.

This clonotype was found many times. The chain joins TRBV5-6 to TRBJ1-1; the D is unclear. Germline V gives CDR1 SGHDT, CDR2 YYEEEE. V was pared by 3 bases and J by 0 bases, with 15 bases between. The CDR3 contains 16 residues. In nucleotides, the CDR3 is TGTGCCAGCAGCTGGAGGGTTGGCAGACTGAACACTGAAGCTTTCTTT. Protein: CASSWRVGRLNTEAFF.

The chain couples TRBV10-3 to TRBJ2-5, with no clear D. The V gene lost 3 bases and the J gene lost 3 bases, with 8 bases spanning the gap. The germline V gene encodes CDR1 ENHRY and CDR2 SYGVKD. The CDR3 is 13 residues long. CDR3 loop: CAISEYREETQYF. CDR3 sequence (DNA): TGTGCCATCAGTGAATATAGGGAAGAGACCCAGTACTTC.

This chain connects TRBV29-1 to TRBJ2-3; D is undetermined. The germline V gene has CDR1 SQVTM and CDR2 ANQGSEA. This CDR3 contains 11 residues. Trimming stripped 8 bases from V and 3 bases from J, with 9 bases between. In DNA form, the CDR3 reads TGCAGCTCCTCCTGGACAGATACGCAGTATTTT. It yields the protein CSSSWTDTQYF.

This chain connects TRBV20-1 to TRBJ1-1, with D possibly TRBD1 on 6 matching bases. Trimming pared 0 bases from V and 5 bases from J, leaving 13 bases between. Germline values: CDR1 DFQATT, CDR2 SNEGSKA (reference sequence). This CDR3 spans 14 amino acids. The CDR3 DNA reads as TGCAGTGCTAGAGAGGGGGGGGCAGGGACTGAAGCTTTCTTT. It specifies CSAREGGAGTEAFF.

This clonotype was recorded a few times. The chain carries TRBV19 and TRBJ1-2; D not certain. This CDR3 region has 11 residues. CDR1 is LNHDA and CDR2 is SQIVND in the germline V gene (reference sequence). Trimming removed 6 bases from V and 1 base from J, with 3 bases in between. The CDR3 DNA reads TGTGCCAGTAGGGATAACTATGGCTACACCTTC. This sequence encodes CASRDNYGYTF.

This clonotype was recorded at least ten times. This rearrangement joins TRBV15 to TRBJ1-2, with TRBD1 matching over 7 bases. CDR3 length equals 15 residues. Looked up from germline, CDR1 is LNHNV and CDR2 is YYDKDF (reference sequence). With 0 bases clipped from V and 4 bases from J, the junction kept 5 bases outside the gene matches. The CDR3 nucleotides read TGTGCCACCAGCAGAGATACAGGGGTGGGCTATGGCTACACCTTC. Its protein product is CATSRDTGVGYGYTF.

This clonotype was seen many times. This chain uses TRBV6-2 or TRBV6-3 with TRBJ1-1, with D perhaps TRBD1 (5 bases). This CDR3 is built from 13 residues. V lost 4 bases and J lost 4, with 10 bases in between. The V gene's germline CDR1 is MNHEY and CDR2 SVGEGT. The DNA for the CDR3 is TGTGCCAGCAGTTGGACCCAGGGCACTGAAGCTTTCTTT. It translates to CASSWTQGTEAFF.

This clonotype appeared many times. The chain links TRBV15 to TRBJ1-2; maybe TRBD1 (5 bases). V was clipped by 0 bases and J by 7 bases, with 18 bases between them. Germline-derived CDR1 and CDR2 are LNHNV and YYDKDF (reference sequence). CDR3 length: 16 residues. DNA of the CDR3: TGTGCCACCAGCAGAGATATGGGGCAGGTTCAAGGTGGCTACACCTTC. Its protein is CATSRDMGQVQGGYTF.

The chain uses TRBV7-8 and TRBJ1-2; D is perhaps TRBD1 (6 bases). V lost 8 bases and J 4 bases, leaving 11 bases between the germline ends. The CDR3 totals 12 residues. The V gene's germline CDR1 is SGHVS and CDR2 FQNEAQ. CDR3: CASGGGPYGYTF. The CDR3 nucleotides are TGTGCCAGCGGGGGGGGGCCCTATGGCTACACCTTC.

This clonotype was detected ten times or more. The V and J genes are TRBV7-8 and TRBJ2-5; 7 bases agree with TRBD2. V lost 1 base and J lost 4; bases outside the gene matches: 6. This CDR3 is 15 amino acids long. In germline, CDR1 is SGHVS, CDR2 FQNEAQ. The CDR3 reads CASSLGGGVSETQYF. The CDR3 nucleotides read TGTGCCAGCAGCTTAGGTGGGGGGGTATCAGAGACCCAGTACTTC.

This clonotype was detected many times. The rearrangement joins TRBV12-3 or TRBV12-4 to TRBJ2-7; 10 bases are shared with TRBD2. The CDR3 sequence is 16 residues long. V lost 8 bases and J lost 3; bases outside the gene matches: 13. The CDR3 DNA reads TGTGCCAGCCAATCTGACAGCGGGGGGGCGGTCTACGAGCAGTACTTC. This sequence encodes CASQSDSGGAVYEQYF.

The V and J genes are TRBV10-3 and TRBJ2-3; D may be TRBD2 (7 bases). Germline loops: CDR1 ENHRY, CDR2 SYGVKD. The CDR3 has 18 amino acids. V lost 10 bases to trimming and J lost 0 bases, with 26 bases between them. The CDR3 reads CATMRVGGGKTSTDTQYF. Here the CDR3 DNA reads TGTGCCACCATGAGGGTAGGGGGGGGAAAAACTAGCACAGATACGCAGTATTTT.